This is a list of T cell receptor beta chains from one sample in a study of cytotoxic CD8 clonotypes in ibrutinib-treated CLL. Assay: immunoSEQ multiplex PCR; the TCRdb copy retains only in-frame clones and omits some. The sample has about 140,000 clones, approximately 90% seen once. Material: PBMCs, obtained after 12 months of ibrutinib treatment. These receptors all come from a human donor with chronic lymphocytic leukemia. Each CDR3 is given with its conserved first and last residue. The D gene is left open where the match is weak. Some rows have no size entry. The others give once, few or many, or a class for an expanded clone.

CDR3nt: TGTGCCAGCAGTGGACCCTTGAAGCAACTCGAGCAGTACTTC
CDR3aa: CASSGPLKQLEQYF
abundance: once
j_gene: TRBJ2-7
len: 14
v_gene: TRBV28
d_gene: NA

CDR3nt: TGTGCCAGCAAAGACCAGAACTACGAGCAGTACTTC
CDR3aa: CASKDQNYEQYF
abundance: NA
j_gene: TRBJ2-7
len: 12
v_gene: TRBV28
d_gene: NA

CDR3nt: TGCGCCAGCAGCCGGGACACCGGCGGTCAGCCCCAGCATTTT
CDR3aa: CASSRDTGGQPQHF
abundance: NA
j_gene: TRBJ1-5
len: 14
v_gene: TRBV5-1
d_gene: NA

CDR3nt: TGTGCCAGCAGCCAGACAGTGAGGGAGACCCAGTACTTC
CDR3aa: CASSQTVRETQYF
abundance: NA
j_gene: TRBJ2-5
len: 13
v_gene: TRBV11-2
d_gene: NA

CDR3nt: TGTGCCAGCAGTGAGCAGGCGAACTTACAAGAGACCCAGTACTTC
CDR3aa: CASSEQANLQETQYF
abundance: NA
j_gene: TRBJ2-5
len: 15
v_gene: TRBV28
d_gene: NA

CDR3nt: TGTGCCAGCAATACTGAAAGTGGGGAAAAACTGTTTTTT
CDR3aa: CASNTESGEKLFF
abundance: NA
j_gene: TRBJ1-4
len: 13
v_gene: TRBV11-2
d_gene: NA

CDR3nt: TGTGCCAGCAGCTTAGATCTCGGACCGTCTGGAAACACCATATATTTT
CDR3aa: CASSLDLGPSGNTIYF
abundance: NA
j_gene: TRBJ1-3
len: 16
v_gene: TRBV11-3
d_gene: NA

CDR3nt: TGTGCCAGCAGCCGCAACCAGGGGGCGAGCACTGAAGCTTTCTTT
CDR3aa: CASSRNQGASTEAFF
abundance: NA
j_gene: TRBJ1-1
len: 15
v_gene: TRBV7-2
d_gene: TRBD1

CDR3nt: TGTGCCATCGCTTCCAGGGGGGGCAATCAGCCCCAGCATTTT
CDR3aa: CAIASRGGNQPQHF
abundance: NA
j_gene: TRBJ1-5
len: 14
v_gene: TRBV2
d_gene: TRBD1

CDR3nt: TGTGCCAGCAGTTTTGGACTCGGTCAGACCCAGTACTTC
CDR3aa: CASSFGLGQTQYF
abundance: NA
j_gene: TRBJ2-5
len: 13
v_gene: TRBV27
d_gene: NA

CDR3nt: TGTGCCAGCACCCCGGGACTAGCGGGAACCTACGAGCAGTACTTC
CDR3aa: CASTPGLAGTYEQYF
abundance: once
j_gene: TRBJ2-7
len: 15
v_gene: TRBV2
d_gene: TRBD2

CDR3nt: TGTGCCAGCAGCTTGGGCGGGGGCCCCTTCTATGGCTACACCTTC
CDR3aa: CASSLGGGPFYGYTF
abundance: NA
j_gene: TRBJ1-2
len: 15
v_gene: TRBV7-3
d_gene: NA

CDR3nt: TGTGCCAGCAGTTACTCGTTTCGGGACAGGGGAGCTGAGCAGTTCTTC
CDR3aa: CASSYSFRDRGAEQFF
abundance: once
j_gene: TRBJ2-1
len: 16
v_gene: TRBV28
d_gene: TRBD1

CDR3nt: TGTGCCAGCAGTTTGTTGGAAAGTGAGCAGTTCTTC
CDR3aa: CASSLLESEQFF
abundance: NA
j_gene: TRBJ2-1
len: 12
v_gene: TRBV28
d_gene: NA

CDR3nt: TGTGCCAGCAGAGGGGGACAGACGAGCACAGATACGCAGTATTTT
CDR3aa: CASRGGQTSTDTQYF
abundance: NA
j_gene: TRBJ2-3
len: 15
v_gene: TRBV2
d_gene: TRBD1

CDR3nt: TGTGCCAGCAGTTCGACGGGGGCGGGTGGCTACACCTTC
CDR3aa: CASSSTGAGGYTF
abundance: NA
j_gene: TRBJ1-2
len: 13
v_gene: TRBV28
d_gene: NA

CDR3nt: TGTGCCTGGACCCCCGCGGCTAGCACAGATACGCAGTATTTT
CDR3aa: CAWTPAASTDTQYF
abundance: once
j_gene: TRBJ2-3
len: 14
v_gene: TRBV30
d_gene: NA

CDR3nt: TGTGCCAGCAGCTCCCTCCGGGACAGGGGAAGGAGTGAAAAACTGTTTTTT
CDR3aa: CASSSLRDRGRSEKLFF
abundance: NA
j_gene: TRBJ1-4
len: 17
v_gene: TRBV5-4
d_gene: TRBD1

CDR3nt: TGTGCCAGCAGTTTAGCGTCCTGGGCCCGGGTCGAGCAGTTCTTC
CDR3aa: CASSLASWARVEQFF
abundance: NA
j_gene: TRBJ2-1
len: 15
v_gene: TRBV28
d_gene: NA

CDR3nt: TGTGCCATCAGCCAGGGCCTCGATCTAGCCAAAAACATTCAGTACTTC
CDR3aa: CAISQGLDLAKNIQYF
abundance: NA
j_gene: TRBJ2-4
len: 16
v_gene: TRBV10-3
d_gene: NA

CDR3nt: TGTGCCAGCAGCCCTCAACTAGCGACCACGAAAAACATTCAGTACTTC
CDR3aa: CASSPQLATTKNIQYF
abundance: NA
j_gene: TRBJ2-4
len: 16
v_gene: TRBV7-2
d_gene: TRBD2

CDR3nt: TGTGCCAGCAGCTTGGGGTGGGGACAGGGCGTGGAGACCCAGTACTTC
CDR3aa: CASSLGWGQGVETQYF
abundance: NA
j_gene: TRBJ2-5
len: 16
v_gene: TRBV7-9
d_gene: TRBD1

CDR3nt: TGTGCCTGGAACCAGGGGTACGAGCAGTACTTC
CDR3aa: CAWNQGYEQYF
abundance: NA
j_gene: TRBJ2-7
len: 11
v_gene: TRBV30
d_gene: NA

CDR3nt: TGTGCCAGCAATACGGGACAGGGCGAAGGCTACACCTTC
CDR3aa: CASNTGQGEGYTF
abundance: NA
j_gene: TRBJ1-2
len: 13
v_gene: TRBV28
d_gene: TRBD1

CDR3nt: TGTGCCAGCAGCTTAGCGGGACAGGGCATCTATGGCTACACCTTC
CDR3aa: CASSLAGQGIYGYTF
abundance: NA
j_gene: TRBJ1-2
len: 15
v_gene: TRBV7-9
d_gene: TRBD1

CDR3nt: TGTGCCAGCAGTGGTAGTTATAGCGGCGATGAGCAGTTCTTC
CDR3aa: CASSGSYSGDEQFF
abundance: once
j_gene: TRBJ2-1
len: 14
v_gene: TRBV25-1
d_gene: NA

CDR3nt: TGTGCCAGCAGCCCCGGATCCCTCTACGAGCAGTACTTC
CDR3aa: CASSPGSLYEQYF
abundance: NA
j_gene: TRBJ2-7
len: 13
v_gene: TRBV7-9
d_gene: NA

CDR3nt: TGTGCCAGCAGCTTAGCGGGCCCGGGGACAGATACGCAGTATTTT
CDR3aa: CASSLAGPGTDTQYF
abundance: NA
j_gene: TRBJ2-3
len: 15
v_gene: TRBV27
d_gene: TRBD2

CDR3nt: TGTGCCAGCAGCCCGAGTCGAGAGACTCTTCCCTACGAGCAGTACTTC
CDR3aa: CASSPSRETLPYEQYF
abundance: NA
j_gene: TRBJ2-7
len: 16
v_gene: TRBV9
d_gene: NA

CDR3nt: TGTGCCAGCAGCCGAGCCAAGAGCGGGCACTCCTACAATGAGCAGTTCTTC
CDR3aa: CASSRAKSGHSYNEQFF
abundance: NA
j_gene: TRBJ2-1
len: 17
v_gene: TRBV14
d_gene: NA

CDR3nt: TGTGCCTACGCTAGCGGGAGCTACAATGAGCAGTTCTTC
CDR3aa: CAYASGSYNEQFF
abundance: NA
j_gene: TRBJ2-1
len: 13
v_gene: TRBV30
d_gene: TRBD2

CDR3nt: TGTGCCAGTAGTATAGATAAGGTCGACGAGCAGTACTTC
CDR3aa: CASSIDKVDEQYF
abundance: once
j_gene: TRBJ2-7
len: 13
v_gene: TRBV19
d_gene: NA

CDR3nt: TGCGCCAGCAGGGTGGGACAGGGGTCCTACGAGCAGTACTTC
CDR3aa: CASRVGQGSYEQYF
abundance: NA
j_gene: TRBJ2-7
len: 14
v_gene: TRBV5-1
d_gene: TRBD1

CDR3nt: TGCAGCGTTGCATCGACCACTGAAGCTTTCTTT
CDR3aa: CSVASTTEAFF
abundance: NA
j_gene: TRBJ1-1
len: 11
v_gene: TRBV29-1
d_gene: NA

CDR3nt: TGTGCCATCAGACCCGGACAGGGGCCTACTGAAGCTTTCTTT
CDR3aa: CAIRPGQGPTEAFF
abundance: NA
j_gene: TRBJ1-1
len: 14
v_gene: TRBV10-3
d_gene: TRBD1

CDR3nt: TGCAGCGTTCTACAGGGGGCCACTGAAGCTTTCTTT
CDR3aa: CSVLQGATEAFF
abundance: NA
j_gene: TRBJ1-1
len: 12
v_gene: TRBV29-1
d_gene: TRBD1

CDR3nt: TGTGCCAGCTCACCCGACAGGGGAGGGAAGGAAAAACTGTTTTTT
CDR3aa: CASSPDRGGKEKLFF
abundance: NA
j_gene: TRBJ1-4
len: 15
v_gene: TRBV18
d_gene: TRBD1

CDR3nt: TGTGCCAGCACCAAGGTCTCTTCCTATGGCTACACCTTC
CDR3aa: CASTKVSSYGYTF
abundance: NA
j_gene: TRBJ1-2
len: 13
v_gene: TRBV6-5
d_gene: NA

CDR3nt: TGTGCCAGCAGCCAAACTGGGACGTTCGGAAGAAACACCATATATTTT
CDR3aa: CASSQTGTFGRNTIYF
abundance: NA
j_gene: TRBJ1-3
len: 16
v_gene: TRBV14
d_gene: NA

CDR3nt: TGTGCCAGCAGGGCAGGGATGACTAATGAAAAACTGTTTTTT
CDR3aa: CASRAGMTNEKLFF
abundance: NA
j_gene: TRBJ1-4
len: 14
v_gene: TRBV6-1
d_gene: NA

CDR3nt: TGTGCCATCAGGATGACTAGCGGACCCTACAATGAGCAGTTCTTC
CDR3aa: CAIRMTSGPYNEQFF
abundance: NA
j_gene: TRBJ2-1
len: 15
v_gene: TRBV10-3
d_gene: TRBD2

CDR3nt: TGTGCCAGCACCGCGGGACAGGGGATCCACGAGCAGTACTTC
CDR3aa: CASTAGQGIHEQYF
abundance: NA
j_gene: TRBJ2-7
len: 14
v_gene: TRBV28
d_gene: TRBD1

CDR3nt: TGTGCCAGCAGTTCCCCGCTAGCGGGGGATTCTAACTATGGCTACACCTTC
CDR3aa: CASSSPLAGDSNYGYTF
abundance: NA
j_gene: TRBJ1-2
len: 17
v_gene: TRBV28
d_gene: NA

CDR3nt: TGTGCCAGCGAGGTCGGGGGCCCCTCCTACAATGAGCAGTTCTTC
CDR3aa: CASEVGGPSYNEQFF
abundance: NA
j_gene: TRBJ2-1
len: 15
v_gene: TRBV5-4
d_gene: NA

CDR3nt: TGCGCCAGCAGCACTACGACCGGTTACGAGCAGTACTTC
CDR3aa: CASSTTTGYEQYF
abundance: NA
j_gene: TRBJ2-7
len: 13
v_gene: TRBV5-1
d_gene: NA

CDR3nt: TGTGCCAGCAGCTTCTCCTTGGGGGCCTACGAGCAGTACTTC
CDR3aa: CASSFSLGAYEQYF
abundance: NA
j_gene: TRBJ2-7
len: 14
v_gene: TRBV7-8
d_gene: NA